This TCR beta chain was observed in a study of blood T cell repertoires in COVID-19. CDR1 and CDR2 (germline): LNHDA, SQIVND (reference sequence). The CDR3 has 15 amino acids. V was cut by 1 base and J by 7 bases, with 16 bases left in between. The data were produced by immunoSEQ multiplex PCR, yet TCRdb's version contains in-frame clones alone and is incomplete. In the table there are some 170,000 clones, roughly 80% of which are singletons. The TCR comes from a man aged 60 to 69 with acute or convalescent COVID-19. Material for sequencing was peripheral blood. This chain links TRBV19 with TRBJ1-2; a possible D gene is TRBD1 (5 bases). For the CDR3, the DNA is TGTGCCAGTAGTATAGCGGGGGACGGCCCAGGTGGCTACACCTTC. Its translation: CASSIAGDGPGGYTF.